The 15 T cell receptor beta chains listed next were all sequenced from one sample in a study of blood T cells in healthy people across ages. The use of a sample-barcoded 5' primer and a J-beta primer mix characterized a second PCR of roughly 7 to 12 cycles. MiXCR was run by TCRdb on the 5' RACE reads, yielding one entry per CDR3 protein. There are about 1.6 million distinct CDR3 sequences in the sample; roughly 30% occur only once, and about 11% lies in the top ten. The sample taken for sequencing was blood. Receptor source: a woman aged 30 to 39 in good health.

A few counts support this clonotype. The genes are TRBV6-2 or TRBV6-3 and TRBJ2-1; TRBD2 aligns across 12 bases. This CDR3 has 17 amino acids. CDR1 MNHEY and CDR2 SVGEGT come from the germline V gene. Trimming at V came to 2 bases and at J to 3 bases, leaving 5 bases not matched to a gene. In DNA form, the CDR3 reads TGTGCCAGCAGTTACGGATTGACTAGCGGGAGCTACAATGAGCAGTTCTTC. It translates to CASSYGLTSGSYNEQFF.

CDR3 DNA: TGCGCCAGCAGCTTGGACCACAGCCCCGGCCGGGAGCTGTTTTTT. Protein: CASSLDHSPGRELFF. The J gene is TRBJ2-2, the V gene TRBV5-1, with D unresolved. Per germline, CDR1 SGHRS and CDR2 YFSETQ. V lost 0 bases to trimming and J lost 9 bases, with 15 bases between them. The CDR3 contains 15 residues.

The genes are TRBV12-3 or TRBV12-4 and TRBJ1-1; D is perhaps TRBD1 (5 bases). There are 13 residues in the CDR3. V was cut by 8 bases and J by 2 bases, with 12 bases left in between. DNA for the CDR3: TGTGCCAGCCGGTGGGGGAGAAACACTGAAGCTTTCTTT. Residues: CASRWGRNTEAFF.

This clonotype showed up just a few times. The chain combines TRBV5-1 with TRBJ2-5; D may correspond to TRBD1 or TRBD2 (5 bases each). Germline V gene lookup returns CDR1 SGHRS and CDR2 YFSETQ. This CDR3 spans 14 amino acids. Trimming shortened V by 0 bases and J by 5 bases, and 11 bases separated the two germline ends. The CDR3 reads CASSLAIGTETQYF. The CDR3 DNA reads TGCGCCAGCAGCTTGGCCATTGGGACCGAGACCCAGTACTTC.

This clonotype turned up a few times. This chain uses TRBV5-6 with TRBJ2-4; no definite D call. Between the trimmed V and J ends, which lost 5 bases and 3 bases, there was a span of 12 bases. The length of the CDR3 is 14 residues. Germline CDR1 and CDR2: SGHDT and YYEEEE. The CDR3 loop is CASSSTHSKNIQYF. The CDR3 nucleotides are TGTGCCAGCAGTTCGACTCATAGCAAAAACATTCAGTACTTC.

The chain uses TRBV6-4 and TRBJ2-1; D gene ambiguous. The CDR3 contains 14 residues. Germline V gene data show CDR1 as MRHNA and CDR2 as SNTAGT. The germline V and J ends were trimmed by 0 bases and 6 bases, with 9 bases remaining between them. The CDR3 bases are TGTGCCAGCAGTGACTCCCCCGGTATCAATGAGCAGTTCTTC. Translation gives CASSDSPGINEQFF.

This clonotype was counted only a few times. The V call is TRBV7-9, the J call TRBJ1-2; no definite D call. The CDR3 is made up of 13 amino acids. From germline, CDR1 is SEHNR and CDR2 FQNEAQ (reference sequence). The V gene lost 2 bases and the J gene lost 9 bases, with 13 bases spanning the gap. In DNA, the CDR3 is TGTGCCAGCAGCTTATCCGGCGGGCTGAGCTACACCTTC. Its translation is CASSLSGGLSYTF.

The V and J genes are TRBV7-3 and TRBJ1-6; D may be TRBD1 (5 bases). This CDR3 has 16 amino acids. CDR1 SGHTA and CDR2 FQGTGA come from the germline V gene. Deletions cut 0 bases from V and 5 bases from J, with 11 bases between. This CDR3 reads CASSLTGDGHNSPLHF. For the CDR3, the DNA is TGTGCCAGCAGCTTAACAGGGGACGGACATAATTCACCCCTCCACTTT.

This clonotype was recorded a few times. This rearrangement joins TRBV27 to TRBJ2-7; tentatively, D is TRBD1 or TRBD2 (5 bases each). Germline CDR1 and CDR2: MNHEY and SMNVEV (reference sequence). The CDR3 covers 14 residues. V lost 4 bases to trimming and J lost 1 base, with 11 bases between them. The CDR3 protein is CASSWGTSSYEQYF. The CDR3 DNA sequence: TGTGCCAGCAGTTGGGGGACCTCTTCCTACGAGCAGTACTTC.

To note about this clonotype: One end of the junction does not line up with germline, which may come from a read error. The CDR3 coding sequence is TGTGCCAGCAGGTTAGGGCGGTTCATGGACGAGCAGTACTTC. It codes for CASRLGRFMDEQYF. This chain links TRBV13 with TRBJ2-5; D gene uncertain. The J call is doubtful: the DNA matches TRBJ2-7 better. The CDR3 is made up of 14 amino acids. Germline V gene data show CDR1 as PRHDT and CDR2 as FYEKMQ (reference sequence).

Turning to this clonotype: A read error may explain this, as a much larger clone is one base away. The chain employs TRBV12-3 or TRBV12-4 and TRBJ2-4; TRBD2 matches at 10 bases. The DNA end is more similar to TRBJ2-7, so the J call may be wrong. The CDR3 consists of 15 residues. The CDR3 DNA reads TGTGTCAGCAGCGGGGGGGCAGACCCTTTCAACGAGCAGTACTTC. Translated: CVSSGGADPFNEQYF.

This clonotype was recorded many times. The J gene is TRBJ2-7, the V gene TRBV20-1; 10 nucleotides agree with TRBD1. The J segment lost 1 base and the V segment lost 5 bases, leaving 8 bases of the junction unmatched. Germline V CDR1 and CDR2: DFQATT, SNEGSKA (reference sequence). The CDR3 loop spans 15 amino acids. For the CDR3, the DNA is TGCAGTGCTCTACCTGACAGGGGGCTTTCCTACGAGCAGTACTTC. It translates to CSALPDRGLSYEQYF.

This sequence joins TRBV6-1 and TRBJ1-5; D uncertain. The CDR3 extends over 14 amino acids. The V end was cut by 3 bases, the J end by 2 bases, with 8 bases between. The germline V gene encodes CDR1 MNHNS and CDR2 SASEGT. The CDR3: CASSDAVRNQPQHF. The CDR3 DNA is TGTGCCAGCAGTGATGCCGTACGCAATCAGCCCCAGCATTTT.

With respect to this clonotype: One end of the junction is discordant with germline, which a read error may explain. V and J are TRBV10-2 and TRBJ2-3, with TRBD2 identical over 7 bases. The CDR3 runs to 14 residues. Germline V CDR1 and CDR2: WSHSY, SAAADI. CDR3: CASSELQRGGTQYF. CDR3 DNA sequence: TGTGCCAGCAGTGAGCTCCAGCGGGGAGGTACGCAGTATTTT.

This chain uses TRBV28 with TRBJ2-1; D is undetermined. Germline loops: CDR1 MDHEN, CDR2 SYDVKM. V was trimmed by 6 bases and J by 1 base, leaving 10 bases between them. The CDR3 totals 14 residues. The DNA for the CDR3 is TGTGCCAGCAGGGAACAGAGTTCCTACAATGAGCAGTTCTTC. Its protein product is CASREQSSYNEQFF.